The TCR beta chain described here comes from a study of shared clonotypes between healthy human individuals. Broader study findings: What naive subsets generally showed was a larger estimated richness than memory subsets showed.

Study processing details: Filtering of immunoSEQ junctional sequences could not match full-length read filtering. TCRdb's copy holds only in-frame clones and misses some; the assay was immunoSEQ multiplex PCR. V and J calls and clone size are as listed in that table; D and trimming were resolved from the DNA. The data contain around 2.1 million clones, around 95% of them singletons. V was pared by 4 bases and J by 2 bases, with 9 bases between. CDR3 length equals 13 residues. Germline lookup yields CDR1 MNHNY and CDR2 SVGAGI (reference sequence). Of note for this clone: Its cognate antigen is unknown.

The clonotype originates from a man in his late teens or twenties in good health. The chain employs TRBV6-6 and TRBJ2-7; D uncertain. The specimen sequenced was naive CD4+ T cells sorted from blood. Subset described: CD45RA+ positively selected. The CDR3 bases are TGTGCCAGCAGTTCCGAGGCGCCCTACGAGCAGTACTTC. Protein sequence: CASSSEAPYEQYF.